Below are 20 T cell receptor beta chains sequenced from a single sample in a study of technical replicates of blood from four donors. Clones were sequenced by immunoSEQ multiplex PCR, and TCRdb holds only the in-frame ones, with some missing. In the table there are more than 95,000 clones, approximately 95% of which are singletons. The sample consisted of T cells isolated from PBMCs. The origin of the receptors is a human donor in good health.

The rearrangement joins TRBV7-8 to TRBJ1-4; D possibly corresponds to TRBD1 (5 bases). V was pared by 5 bases and J by 6 bases, with 19 bases between. The CDR3 extends over 16 amino acids. Per germline, CDR1 SGHVS and CDR2 FQNEAQ. CDR3 sequence: CASSPGTRRGDEKLFF. CDR3 sequence (DNA): TGTGCCAGCAGCCCGGGGACTCGTCGGGGGGATGAAAAACTGTTTTTT.

The chain recombines TRBV28 with TRBJ2-7; weak D call: TRBD2 (6 bases). Germline CDR1 reads MDHEN; CDR2 reads SYDVKM. V dropped 5 bases and J dropped 7 bases, with 24 bases sitting between them. The CDR3 contains 16 residues. This CDR3 reads CASSPLGSGGLEEQYF. CDR3 bases: TGTGCCAGCAGTCCCCTGGGTAGCGGAGGACTGGAAGAGCAGTACTTC.

V and J are TRBV21-1 and TRBJ1-1; the D call TRBD1 from the table was never checked on the DNA. TRBV21-1 is flagged as a pseudogene. The CDR3 is made up of 15 amino acids. Here the CDR3 reads CASSKGTGVNTEAFF. In nucleotides, the CDR3 is TGTGCCAGCAGCAAAGGGACAGGGGTGAACACTGAAGCTTTCTTT.

This chain links TRBV9 with TRBJ1-1; TRBD1 agrees at 7 bases. V lost 0 bases to trimming and J lost 1 base; unmatched junction nucleotides: 9. The CDR3 covers 17 residues. Looked up from germline, CDR1 is SGDLS and CDR2 is YYNGEE. In DNA, the CDR3 is TGTGCCAGCAGCGTAGAGGGGGCAAGGGGACCGAACACTGAAGCTTTCTTT. Its protein is CASSVEGARGPNTEAFF.

The chain's CDR3 is CAISGRQEIKNTEAFF. The CDR3 coding sequence is TGTGCCATCAGTGGACGACAGGAGATAAAGAACACTGAAGCTTTCTTT. The chain employs TRBV10-3 and TRBJ1-1, with D possibly matching TRBD1 (6 bases). CDR1 is ENHRY and CDR2 is SYGVKD in the germline V gene. The CDR3 has 16 amino acids. V was trimmed by 4 bases and J by 1 base, leaving 16 bases between them.

V gene TRBV13 combines with J gene TRBJ2-5; no definite D call. Germline CDR1 and CDR2: PRHDT and FYEKMQ (reference sequence). This CDR3 has 16 amino acids. V was pared by 3 bases and J by 1 base, with 15 bases between. CDR3 loop: CASSLLTEITQETQYF. DNA of the CDR3: TGTGCCAGCAGCTTGCTCACAGAGATTACCCAAGAGACCCAGTACTTC.

The chain couples TRBV11-3 to TRBJ1-3; D uncertain. Trimming pared 1 base from V and 0 bases from J, leaving 13 bases between. CDR1 and CDR2 from the germline V gene are SGHNT and YENEEA. This CDR3 has 17 amino acids. The CDR3 DNA is TGTGCCAGCAGCTTAGGAGAATGGGCTACCTCTGGAAACACCATATATTTT. It codes for CASSLGEWATSGNTIYF. The full variable domain, its missing parts supplied by reference TRBV11-3 and TRBJ1-3, is EAGVVQSPRYKIIEKKQPVAFWCNPISGHNTLYWYLQNLGQGPELLIRYENEEAVDDSQLPKDRFSAERLKGVDSTLKIQPAELGDSAVYLCASSLGEWATSGNTIYFGEGSWLTVV.

J is TRBJ1-6 and V is TRBV5-4; D is ambiguous. Trimming took 3 bases from V and 1 from J, leaving 5 bases between them. CDR1 SGHNT and CDR2 YYREEE come from the germline V gene (reference sequence). CDR3 length: 14 residues. CDR3 amino acids: CASSSGSYNSPLHF. The DNA of the CDR3 is TGTGCCAGCAGCTCGGGGTCCTATAATTCACCCCTCCACTTT.

V is TRBV28 and J is TRBJ1-3; D may be TRBD1 (5 bases). From germline, CDR1 is MDHEN and CDR2 SYDVKM. V gave up 7 bases and J gave up 0 bases, with 13 bases separating them. The CDR3 loop spans 15 amino acids. The CDR3 DNA reads as TGTGCCAGCACCCTGGGGCTTTCCTCTGGAAACACCATATATTTT. Its translation: CASTLGLSSGNTIYF.

The rearrangement uses TRBV5-1 and TRBJ1-2; no reliable D call. CDR3 length: 12 amino acids. V was shortened by 3 bases and J by 7 bases, with 10 bases between the two germline ends. CDR1 is SGHRS and CDR2 is YFSETQ in the germline V gene. CDR3 amino acids: CASSSLTRGYTF. The CDR3 region has the DNA TGCGCCAGCAGCTCCCTGACACGTGGCTACACCTTC.

This chain links TRBV18 with TRBJ2-1; the match to TRBD2 covers 7 bases. Germline CDR1 reads KGHSH; CDR2 reads LQKENI. CDR3 size: 16 residues. V shed 3 bases and J 7 bases; nucleotides not matched to a gene: 12. CDR3 bases: TGTGCCAGCTCACCCTCGGAGTCTAGCGGTGTTAATGAGCAGTTCTTC. Protein: CASSPSESSGVNEQFF.

The chain employs TRBV6-5 and TRBJ1-6; 11 nucleotides line up with TRBD1. Looked up from germline, CDR1 is MNHEY and CDR2 is SVGAGI. This CDR3 is 15 amino acids long. V gave up 5 bases and J gave up 9 bases; unmatched junction bases: 6. The CDR3 is CASSVQDRGPSPLHF. The CDR3 nucleotides are TGTGCCAGCAGTGTACAGGACAGGGGGCCTTCACCCCTCCACTTT.

This clone occurred once. The chain has TRBV5-1 and TRBJ2-1; 8 nucleotides line up with TRBD2. Unmatched junction bases numbered 4, after V lost 0 bases and J lost 5 bases. The CDR3 is 15 residues long. Germline values: CDR1 SGHRS, CDR2 YFSETQ. The CDR3 nucleotides are TGCGCCAGCAGCTTGGCCCCGACTAGCGACAATGAGCAGTTCTTC. This codes for CASSLAPTSDNEQFF. The full variable domain, with the rest looked up from reference TRBV5-1 and TRBJ2-1, is KAGVTQTPRYLIKTRGQQVTLSCSPISGHRSVSWYQQTPGQGLQFLFEYFSETQRNKGNFPGRFSGRQFSNSRSEMNVSTLELGDSALYLCASSLAPTSDNEQFFGPGTRLTVL.

J is TRBJ1-1 and V is TRBV19; possibly TRBD1 for D (6 bases). The CDR3 spans 14 residues. Germline-derived CDR1 and CDR2 are LNHDA and SQIVND (reference sequence). V was clipped by 3 bases and J by 8 bases, with 16 bases between them. Here the CDR3 DNA reads TGTGCCAGTAGTATGGGGATAACAGGGCCCGAAGCTTTCTTT. Its protein is CASSMGITGPEAFF.

The chain has TRBV5-1 and TRBJ2-7; 7 bases align to TRBD1. Trimming removed 0 bases from V and 2 bases from J; junction bases left unmatched: 5. This CDR3 has 15 amino acids. The germline V gene has CDR1 SGHRS and CDR2 YFSETQ. CDR3 nucleotide sequence: TGCGCCAGCAGCTTGGAGACAGGGATAGCCTACGAGCAGTACTTC. Translating it yields CASSLETGIAYEQYF.

CDR3 protein: CASSQGMRSDRSHSGANVLTF. In DNA form, the CDR3 reads TGCGCCAGCAGCCAAGGTATGAGGTCAGACAGATCTCACTCTGGGGCCAACGTCCTGACTTTC. The V and J genes are TRBV4-1 and TRBJ2-6; D is possibly TRBD1 (5 bases). Germline V lookup: CDR1 MGHRA, CDR2 YSYEKL. This CDR3 comprises 21 residues. V dropped 1 base and J dropped 0 bases, with 22 bases sitting between them.

This rearrangement joins TRBV5-4 to TRBJ2-2; D may be TRBD1 (6 bases). CDR3 length equals 14 residues. Germline loops: CDR1 SGHNT, CDR2 YYREEE (reference sequence). Trimming left V 4 bases short and J 6 bases short, with 13 bases between. CDR3 DNA: TGTGCCAGCAGCCTACAGGGAAATCCCGGGGAGCTGTTTTTT. Its translation: CASSLQGNPGELFF.

Here the CDR3 reads CASSQGQVSDTQYF. CDR3 bases: TGCGCCAGCAGCCAAGGACAGGTCTCAGATACGCAGTATTTT. The chain is built from TRBV5-1 and TRBJ2-3; TRBD1 agrees at 7 bases. CDR3 length equals 14 residues. From germline, CDR1 is SGHRS and CDR2 YFSETQ. With V trimmed by 4 bases and J by 4 bases, 6 bases remained unmatched.

The J gene is TRBJ2-7, the V gene TRBV7-9; possibly TRBD1 for D (6 bases). Between the trimmed V and J ends, which lost 1 base and 0 bases, there was a span of 13 bases. The CDR3 loop spans 16 amino acids. Germline V gene lookup returns CDR1 SEHNR and CDR2 FQNEAQ (reference sequence). The CDR3 nucleotides read TGTGCCAGCAGCTTAGAGGGTTCCAGGGGCTCCTACGAGCAGTACTTC. It codes for CASSLEGSRGSYEQYF.

This chain links TRBV11-3 with TRBJ1-1; TRBD1 aligns across 9 bases. Trimming took 1 base from V and 3 from J; bases not matched to a gene: 6. Germline lookup yields CDR1 SGHNT and CDR2 YENEEA. The CDR3 is made up of 16 amino acids. The CDR3 DNA is TGTGCCAGCAGCTTAGGAACAGGGGGCAAGGACACTGAAGCTTTCTTT. Translated, it gives CASSLGTGGKDTEAFF. The variable domain in full, with the rest retrieved from reference TRBV11-3 and TRBJ1-1, is EAGVVQSPRYKIIEKKQPVAFWCNPISGHNTLYWYLQNLGQGPELLIRYENEEAVDDSQLPKDRFSAERLKGVDSTLKIQPAELGDSAVYLCASSLGTGGKDTEAFFGQGTRLTVV.